This T cell receptor (beta chain) originates from a study of T cells in Graves' hyperthyroidism and ophthalmopathy. This CDR3 is built from 14 residues. Germline V gives CDR1 SNHLY, CDR2 FYNNEI. J lost 2 bases, V lost 6 bases, and 6 bases had no gene match. The source material, RNA transcripts, was used to amplify TCR beta CDR3 regions. Researchers ran a first-round RT-PCR on the TCR CDR3 using the HTBI primer set. TCRdb recomputed calls from the multiplex PCR reads with MiXCR, one row per CDR3 protein. The sample holds 75,000 to 100,000 distinct CDR3 sequences; roughly half are singletons and the top ten take around 27%. For the diagnoses, clinical symptoms, serum thyroxine and TRAb, thyroid ultrasound and orbital computed tomography were used.

This TCR came from a woman aged 40-49 years with Graves' hyperthyroidism. The sequenced sample was blood. V and J are TRBV2 and TRBJ1-1, with 7 bases that match TRBD1. The CDR3 reads CASRAGTANTEAFF. DNA of the CDR3: TGTGCCAGCAGAGCCGGGACAGCAAACACTGAAGCTTTCTTT.